The rows below give T cell receptor beta chains drawn from one sample of a study of breast tumors, draining lymph nodes, adjacent tissues. TCRdb itself ran the multiplex PCR reads through MiXCR, one entry per CDR3 protein. The data show more than 50,000 distinct CDR3 sequences, approximately 45% seen once. The specimen sequenced was breast tumor tissue. The receptors originated from a female donor with breast cancer. Some clones in this sample may be carry-over from other donors' samples. CDR3s include the opening cysteine and the closing phenylalanine or tryptophan. Fields, in order: V gene, clone size, J gene, D gene, CDR3 protein, CDR3 DNA. The D gene is left open where the match is weak. Clone sizes are given selectively: once, few, many, or a class where the clone is expanded.

v_gene: TRBV9; abundance: many; j_gene: TRBJ2-1; d_gene: TRBD1; CDR3aa: CVSNGQGVSNEQFF; CDR3nt: TGTGTCAGCAATGGGCAGGGGGTTTCCAATGAGCAGTTCTTC
v_gene: TRBV15; abundance: .; j_gene: TRBJ1-5; d_gene: .; CDR3aa: CATSRDANTGEQPQHF; CDR3nt: TGTGCCACCAGCAGAGATGCGAACACCGGGGAGCAGCCCCAGCATTTT
v_gene: TRBV9; abundance: large; j_gene: TRBJ2-3; d_gene: .; CDR3aa: CASSESTGEGTDTQYF; CDR3nt: TGTGCCAGCAGCGAGTCCACGGGGGAAGGCACAGATACGCAGTATTTT
v_gene: TRBV7-2; abundance: few; j_gene: TRBJ1-1; d_gene: .; CDR3aa: CASSLDGSMNTEAFF; CDR3nt: TGTGCCAGCAGCTTAGACGGCAGCATGAACACTGAAGCTTTCTTT
v_gene: TRBV5-6; abundance: .; j_gene: TRBJ2-5; d_gene: TRBD1; CDR3aa: CASSFALESTGAETQYF; CDR3nt: TGTGCCAGCAGCTTTGCCCTGGAGTCGACAGGGGCGGAGACCCAGTACTTC
v_gene: TRBV12-3/TRBV12-4; abundance: .; j_gene: TRBJ2-1; d_gene: TRBD1; CDR3aa: CASTPGTGLDEQFF; CDR3nt: TGTGCCAGCACCCCCGGGACAGGGCTGGATGAGCAGTTCTTC
v_gene: TRBV20-1; abundance: .; j_gene: TRBJ2-7; d_gene: TRBD2; CDR3aa: CSARAGGRVFYEQYF; CDR3nt: TGCAGTGCTAGAGCGGGAGGCAGGGTCTTCTACGAGCAGTACTTC
v_gene: TRBV18; abundance: .; j_gene: TRBJ1-4; d_gene: .; CDR3aa: CASSPGGQPNEKLFF; CDR3nt: TGTGCCAGCTCACCCGGCGGACAGCCTAATGAAAAACTGTTTTTT
v_gene: TRBV9; abundance: many; j_gene: TRBJ1-3; d_gene: .; CDR3aa: CASSVMTGPGNTIYF; CDR3nt: TGTGCCAGCAGCGTAATGACCGGCCCTGGAAACACCATATATTTT
v_gene: TRBV12-3/TRBV12-4; abundance: medium-sized; j_gene: TRBJ1-6; d_gene: .; CDR3aa: CASSPRPGRKNSPLHF; CDR3nt: TGTGCCAGCAGTCCCAGACCCGGACGGAAGAATTCACCCCTCCACTTT
v_gene: TRBV9; abundance: many; j_gene: TRBJ2-3; d_gene: .; CDR3aa: CASSVKAGESGTDTQYF; CDR3nt: TGTGCCAGCAGCGTAAAGGCAGGGGAAAGTGGCACAGATACGCAGTATTTT
v_gene: TRBV24-1; abundance: many; j_gene: TRBJ2-1; d_gene: TRBD2; CDR3aa: CATSDRTSGRSNEQFF; CDR3nt: TGTGCCACCAGTGATCGAACTAGCGGGAGATCCAATGAGCAGTTCTTC
v_gene: TRBV2; abundance: medium-sized; j_gene: TRBJ2-3; d_gene: TRBD2; CDR3aa: CASSLAGDPLSTQYF; CDR3nt: TGTGCCAGCAGCCTAGCGGGGGACCCCCTTAGTACGCAGTATTTT